The rows below give T cell receptor beta chains drawn from one sample of a study of Graves' ophthalmopathy and Graves' hyperthyroidism. Using its own MiXCR run on the multiplex PCR reads, TCRdb lists one record per CDR3 protein. The sample yields under 800,000 distinct CDR3 sequences, about a fifth seen once. The sequencing sample was made of peripheral blood. The receptor set was obtained from a woman in her late teens or twenties with stable Graves' hyperthyroidism. Some clones in this sample may be carry-over from other donors' samples. Both conserved end residues are part of each CDR3. The order of the fields is V gene, CDR3 length, CDR3 protein.

V: TRBV27; length: 14; CDR3: CATSLGGPAYEQYF
V: TRBV18; length: 15; CDR3: CASSTTGGANTEAFF
V: TRBV20-1; length: 14; CDR3: CSARVLGAVYGYTF
V: TRBV28; length: 15; CDR3: CASSSQVGTNTEAFF
V: TRBV12-3/TRBV12-4; length: 18; CDR3: CASSLLPGQGAGANVLTF
V: TRBV3-1; length: 13; CDR3: CASSRPDYNEQFF
V: TRBV6-1; length: 13; CDR3: CASTPDGDQPQHF
V: TRBV29-1; length: 11; CDR3: CSVVKVETQYF
V: TRBV15; length: 14; CDR3: CATNRDRGTGELFF
V: TRBV5-1; length: 16; CDR3: CASSHWGSGGSYEQYF
V: TRBV27; length: 16; CDR3: CASSSLRGGTAGELFF
V: TRBV24-1; length: 16; CDR3: CATSDSRTSGVYEQYF
V: TRBV19; length: 13; CDR3: CASIRSWGTEAFF
V: TRBV6-4; length: 18; CDR3: CASSDGTEGTSGSYEQYF
V: TRBV18; length: 14; CDR3: CASSPGGAPNGYTF
V: TRBV6-1; length: 15; CDR3: CASSATGLTFYEQYF
V: TRBV9; length: 14; CDR3: CASSVEGGNQPQHF
V: TRBV3-1; length: 14; CDR3: CASSPETGGYGYTF
V: TRBV9; length: 15; CDR3: CASSAASGEGQPQHF
V: TRBV11-2; length: 16; CDR3: CASSHSIGTGSYEQYF
V: TRBV7-9; length: 14; CDR3: CASSFGQGSLGYTF
V: TRBV30; length: 13; CDR3: CAWSHTPAYEQYF
V: TRBV15; length: 14; CDR3: CATSTSGAFGEQYF
V: TRBV2; length: 14; CDR3: CASSEETGRGEAFF
V: TRBV20-1; length: 14; CDR3: CSARTGGFGYEQYF
V: TRBV30; length: 13; CDR3: CAWNPSAGLEAFF
V: TRBV7-6; length: 14; CDR3: CASSNRDSNSPLHF
V: TRBV19; length: 15; CDR3: CAIPSGTGGTETQYF
V: TRBV6-1; length: 15; CDR3: CASSPNWDSKNEQYF
V: TRBV12-3/TRBV12-4; length: 15; CDR3: CASSEGGVGTGELFF
V: TRBV15; length: 11; CDR3: CATSSSETQYF
V: TRBV29-1; length: 13; CDR3: CSVESQGIYGYTF
V: TRBV7-3; length: 12; CDR3: CASSPLTANAFF
V: TRBV29-1; length: 10; CDR3: CSVGGRVAFF
V: TRBV4-1; length: 22; CDR3: CASSQDRGSRITGVGDTGELFF
V: TRBV12-3/TRBV12-4; length: 13; CDR3: CASSPGQYTEAFF
V: TRBV29-1; length: 16; CDR3: CSVEASGATDTYEQYF
V: TRBV10-1; length: 14; CDR3: CASSDPGTSAEQYF
V: TRBV5-1; length: 15; CDR3: CASSFRQGGNTEAFF
V: TRBV12-3/TRBV12-4; length: 12; CDR3: CASSLDRLELFF